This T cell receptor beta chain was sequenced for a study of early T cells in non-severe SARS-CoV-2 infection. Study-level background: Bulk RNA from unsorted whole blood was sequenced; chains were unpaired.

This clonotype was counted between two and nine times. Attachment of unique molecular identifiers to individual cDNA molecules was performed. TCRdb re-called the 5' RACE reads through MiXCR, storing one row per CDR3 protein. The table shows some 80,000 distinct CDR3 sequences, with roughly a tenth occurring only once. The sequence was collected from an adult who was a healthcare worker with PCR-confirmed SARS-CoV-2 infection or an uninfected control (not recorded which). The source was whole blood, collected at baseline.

The CDR3 loop is CAISEPAGRLDQETQYF. The CDR3 nucleotides read TGTGCCATCAGTGAGCCCGCCGGACGGCTTGACCAAGAGACCCAGTACTTC. The chain couples TRBV10-3 to TRBJ2-5; D gene unclear. The germline V gene encodes CDR1 ENHRY and CDR2 SYGVKD. The CDR3 has 17 residues. V lost 2 bases, J lost 0 bases, and 16 bases lay in between.